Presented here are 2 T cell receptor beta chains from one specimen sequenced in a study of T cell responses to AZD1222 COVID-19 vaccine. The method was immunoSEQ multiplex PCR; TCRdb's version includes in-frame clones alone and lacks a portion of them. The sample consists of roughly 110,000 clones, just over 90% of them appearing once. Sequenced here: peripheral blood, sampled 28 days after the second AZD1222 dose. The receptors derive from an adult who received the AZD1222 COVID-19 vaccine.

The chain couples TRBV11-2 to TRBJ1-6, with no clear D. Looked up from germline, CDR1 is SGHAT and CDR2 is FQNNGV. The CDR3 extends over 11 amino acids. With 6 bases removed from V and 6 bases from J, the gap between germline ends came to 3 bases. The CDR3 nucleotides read TGTGCCAGCAGTTTTAATTCACCCCTCCACTTT. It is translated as CASSFNSPLHF.

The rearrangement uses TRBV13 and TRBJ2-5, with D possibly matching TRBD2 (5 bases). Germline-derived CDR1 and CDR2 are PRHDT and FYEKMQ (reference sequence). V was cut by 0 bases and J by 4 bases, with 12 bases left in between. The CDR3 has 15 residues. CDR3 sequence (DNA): TGTGCCAGCAGCTTAGGGGCTAGAGGAGGAGAGACCCAGTACTTC. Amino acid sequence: CASSLGARGGETQYF. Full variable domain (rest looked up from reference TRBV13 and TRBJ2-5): AAGVIQSPRHLIKEKRETATLKCYPIPRHDTVYWYQQGPGQDPQFLISFYEKMQSDKGSIPDRFSAQQFSDYHSELNMSSLELGDSALYFCASSLGARGGETQYFGPGTRLLVL.